A selection of T cell receptor beta chains follows, all from one sample in a study of T cell responses to AZD1222 COVID-19 vaccine. This table comes from immunoSEQ multiplex PCR, and its TCRdb copy is limited to in-frame clones, with some not included. Here the sample spans 54,000 or so clones, approximately 88% being singletons. This specimen was peripheral blood, taken on day 0 of AZD1222 vaccination. The source is an adult in good health. Both conserved end residues are part of each CDR3. The D gene is left open where the match is weak. Clone size is not always given. Where it is, it says once, few, many or a class for expanded clones.

TRBD2,TRBV29-1,few,TRBJ2-7,CSVDKAGEMSDEQYF,TGCAGCGTTGATAAAGCGGGAGAGATGTCAGACGAGCAGTACTTC
TRBD1,TRBV27,.,TRBJ2-2,CASSRDRGFANTGELFF,TGTGCCAGCAGCCGGGACAGGGGGTTCGCGAACACCGGGGAGCTGTTTTTT
TRBD1,TRBV4-1,.,TRBJ1-2,CASSQILAGQENYGYTF,TGCGCCAGCAGCCAAATTCTTGCGGGACAGGAGAACTATGGCTACACCTTC
.,TRBV10-3,.,TRBJ2-1,CAISQGNEQFF,TGTGCCATCAGCCAAGGGAATGAGCAGTTCTTC
TRBD2,TRBV19,.,TRBJ2-4,CASFSGRGGKNIQYF,TGTGCCAGCTTTAGCGGGAGAGGGGGTAAAAACATTCAGTACTTC
.,TRBV24-1,.,TRBJ1-1,CATSDSRNTEAFF,TGTGCCACCAGTGATTCACGAAACACTGAAGCTTTCTTT
.,TRBV30,.,TRBJ1-1,CAWSVLGGRNTEAFF,TGTGCCTGGAGTGTACTTGGGGGCCGAAACACTGAAGCTTTCTTT
TRBD1,TRBV6-5,.,TRBJ2-1,CASSYVGTGRDEQFF,TGTGCCAGCAGTTACGTCGGGACAGGGAGGGATGAGCAGTTCTTC
.,TRBV12-3/TRBV12-4,.,TRBJ1-6,CASSFSRNSPLHF,TGTGCCAGCAGTTTCTCTCGAAATTCACCCCTCCACTTT
TRBD1,TRBV4-1,.,TRBJ1-5,CASSQRTGNQPQHF,TGCGCCAGCAGCCAACGGACAGGGAATCAGCCCCAGCATTTT
.,TRBV10-2,.,TRBJ2-3,CASSDIRRDNTQYF,TGCGCCAGCAGTGACATTAGGAGGGATAATACGCAGTATTTT
TRBD1,TRBV19,.,TRBJ1-3,CASSADRASSGNTIYF,TGTGCCAGTAGTGCAGACAGGGCGTCCTCTGGAAACACCATATATTTT
.,TRBV5-1,.,TRBJ1-3,CASSPGLSSGNTIYF,TGCGCCAGCAGCCCGGGCTTATCATCTGGAAACACCATATATTTT
.,TRBV18,.,TRBJ2-2,CASSPSGLNTGELFF,TGTGCCAGCTCACCTTCCGGACTCAACACCGGGGAGCTGTTTTTT
TRBD1,TRBV2,.,TRBJ1-6,CANTGQGDDSPLHF,TGTGCCAACACGGGACAGGGAGACGATTCACCCCTCCACTTT
TRBD2,TRBV6-5,.,TRBJ2-1,CASSRTSGNYNEQFF,TGTGCCAGCAGTAGGACTAGCGGGAATTACAATGAGCAGTTCTTC
TRBD1,TRBV7-6,once,TRBJ1-5,CASSLGTGGMGNQPQHF,TGTGCCAGCAGCTTAGGGACAGGGGGCATGGGCAATCAGCCCCAGCATTTT
.,TRBV15,.,TRBJ2-3,CATSRDRLSTDTQYF,TGTGCCACCAGCAGAGATAGGCTGAGCACAGATACGCAGTATTTT
.,TRBV29-1,.,TRBJ2-5,CSVEIRGRLLQETQYF,TGCAGCGTTGAGATCAGGGGGAGGTTGCTGCAAGAGACCCAGTACTTC
.,TRBV12-3/TRBV12-4,.,TRBJ1-2,CASSKTGSYGYTF,TGTGCCAGCTCCAAAACAGGGTCTTATGGCTACACCTTC
TRBD1,TRBV19,.,TRBJ1-5,CATTQGQGTLHQPQHF,TGTGCCACTACCCAGGGACAGGGAACCCTCCATCAGCCCCAGCATTTT
.,TRBV6-2/TRBV6-3,.,TRBJ2-1,CASSYGDNEQFF,TGTGCCAGCAGTTATGGGGACAATGAGCAGTTCTTC
.,TRBV18,.,TRBJ2-7,CASSPREGIYEQYF,TGTGCCAGCTCACCGAGGGAAGGTATCTACGAGCAGTACTTC
TRBD2,TRBV3-1/TRBV3-2,.,TRBJ2-4,CASRGGGAAKNIQYF,TGTGCCAGCAGGGGGGGAGGGGCTGCCAAAAACATTCAGTACTTC
TRBD1,TRBV11-2,.,TRBJ2-1,CASSSRTGGYNEQFF,TGTGCCAGCAGCTCACGGACAGGGGGGTACAATGAGCAGTTCTTC
TRBD1,TRBV4-3,.,TRBJ1-3,CASSQVEGADTIYF,TGCGCCAGCAGCCAAGTGGAGGGGGCAGACACCATATATTTT
.,TRBV7-9,.,TRBJ2-2,CASSSGTPSTGELFF,TGTGCCAGCAGTTCCGGGACACCCTCCACCGGGGAGCTGTTTTTT
TRBD1,TRBV30,.,TRBJ1-6,CAWKAGGDNSPLHF,TGTGCCTGGAAGGCAGGGGGCGACAATTCACCCCTCCACTTT
.,TRBV6-1,.,TRBJ1-1,CASSEVQEMNTEAFF,TGTGCCAGCAGTGAGGTACAGGAGATGAACACTGAAGCTTTCTTT
.,TRBV11-2,.,TRBJ2-7,CASSLRGVGEQYF,TGTGCCAGCAGCTTAAGGGGGGTTGGCGAGCAGTACTTC
.,TRBV7-2,.,TRBJ1-1,CASRGGTEAFF,TGTGCCAGCAGGGGGGGGACTGAAGCTTTCTTT
TRBD1,TRBV5-4,.,TRBJ1-1,CASSKGQEEAFF,TGTGCCAGCAGCAAAGGACAGGAAGAAGCTTTCTTT
.,TRBV11-3,.,TRBJ2-7,CASSLEFGKSSYEQYF,TGTGCCAGCAGCTTAGAATTCGGGAAAAGCTCCTACGAGCAGTACTTC
.,TRBV18,.,TRBJ1-3,CASSRGSNSGNTIYF,TGTGCCAGCTCCCGTGGGAGCAACTCTGGAAACACCATATATTTT
TRBD1,TRBV6-5,.,TRBJ1-6,CASSYSSGGWSPLHF,TGTGCCAGCAGTTACTCCTCAGGGGGCTGGTCACCCCTCCACTTT
TRBD2,TRBV6-5,.,TRBJ2-7,CASSNGGARNEQYF,TGTGCCAGCAGTAACGGGGGGGCGAGGAACGAGCAGTACTTC
TRBD2,TRBV7-2,.,TRBJ2-5,CASSPAGGSGETQYF,TGTGCCAGCAGCCCCGCGGGCGGGAGTGGGGAGACCCAGTACTTC
.,TRBV6-4,.,TRBJ1-5,CASRPFGGTNQPQHF,TGTGCCAGCAGGCCCTTCGGGGGTACCAATCAGCCCCAGCATTTT
.,TRBV11-2,.,TRBJ2-7,CASSLGGVYEQYF,TGTGCCAGCAGCTTAGGGGGGGTCTACGAGCAGTACTTC
.,TRBV7-8,.,TRBJ1-2,CASSLALAYNYGYTF,TGTGCCAGCAGCTTAGCGCTCGCGTATAACTATGGCTACACCTTC
.,TRBV5-3,.,TRBJ1-1,CARSLLDTEAFF,TGTGCCAGAAGCTTGCTTGACACTGAAGCTTTCTTT
TRBD1,TRBV15,.,TRBJ1-4,CATSRVRQGGDEKLFF,TGTGCCACCAGCAGAGTGAGACAGGGGGGAGACGAAAAACTGTTTTTT
.,TRBV16,once,TRBJ2-7,CASSLQADYEQYF,TGTGCCAGCAGCCTCCAGGCAGACTACGAGCAGTACTTC
TRBD1,TRBV30,.,TRBJ2-3,CAWSRGLTDTQYF,TGTGCCTGGAGTAGGGGGCTCACAGATACGCAGTATTTT
TRBD2,TRBV24-1,.,TRBJ2-1,CATSDYGTSGYNEQFF,TGTGCCACCAGTGATTACGGGACTAGCGGGTACAATGAGCAGTTCTTC
TRBD1,TRBV9,.,TRBJ2-2,CASSAGTGGNTGELFF,TGTGCCAGCAGCGCCGGGACAGGGGGTAACACCGGGGAGCTGTTTTTT
.,TRBV5-1,once,TRBJ1-2,CASHRELSGGYTF,TGCGCCAGCCACAGGGAGCTATCTGGAGGCTACACCTTC
.,TRBV11-3,.,TRBJ2-2,CASSLGVNTGELFF,TGTGCCAGCAGCTTAGGAGTAAACACCGGGGAGCTGTTTTTT
TRBD1,TRBV13,.,TRBJ1-4,CASSPDRVGEKLFF,TGTGCCAGCAGCCCGGACAGGGTGGGCGAAAAACTGTTTTTT
.,TRBV30,.,TRBJ1-3,CAFSRGSGNTIYF,TGTGCCTTCTCCAGGGGCTCTGGAAACACCATATATTTT